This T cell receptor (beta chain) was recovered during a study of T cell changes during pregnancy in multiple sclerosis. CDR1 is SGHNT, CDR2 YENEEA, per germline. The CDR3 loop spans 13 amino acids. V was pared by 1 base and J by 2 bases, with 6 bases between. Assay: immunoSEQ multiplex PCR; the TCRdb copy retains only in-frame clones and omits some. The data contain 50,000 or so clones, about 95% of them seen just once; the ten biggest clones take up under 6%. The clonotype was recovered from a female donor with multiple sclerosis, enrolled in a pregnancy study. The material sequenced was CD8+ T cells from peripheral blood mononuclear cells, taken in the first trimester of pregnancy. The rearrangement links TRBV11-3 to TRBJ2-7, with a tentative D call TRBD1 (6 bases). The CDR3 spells CASSLGGPYEQYF. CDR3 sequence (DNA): TGTGCCAGCAGCTTAGGGGGGCCCTACGAGCAGTACTTC.